Below, 6 T cell receptor beta chains from the same sample are listed, as sequenced in a study of blood T cells in healthy people across ages. It was with a sample-barcoded 5' primer and a J-beta primer mix that a second PCR of roughly 7 to 12 cycles was run. TCRdb processed the 5' RACE reads anew with MiXCR; each CDR3 protein has one entry. The sample contains approximately 810,000 distinct CDR3 sequences, more than 25% of which appear only once. Sequences were obtained from blood. These receptors were taken from a woman of 80 years or more in good health.

With regard to this clonotype: Since a much larger clone is just one base distant, this may be a read error. The chain carries TRBV29-1 and TRBJ1-1; D gene uncertain. CDR1 and CDR2 from the germline V gene are SQVTM and ANQGSEA. The CDR3 totals 11 residues. Trimming left V 7 bases short and J 2 bases short, with 8 bases between. CDR3 sequence (DNA): TGCAGCGCTGTGGGAAACACTGAAGCTTTCTTT. Translated, it gives CSAVGNTEAFF.

This clonotype has only a few counts. The rearrangement links TRBV7-2 to TRBJ1-1, with TRBD1 matching over 7 bases. The V segment lost 5 bases and the J segment 3 bases; nucleotides outside the gene matches: 6. This CDR3 is 14 amino acids long. CDR1 is SGHTA, CDR2 FQGNSA, per germline. Here the CDR3 DNA reads TGTGCCAGCAGCCCAGGACAGGCCTACACTGAAGCTTTCTTT. Its protein is CASSPGQAYTEAFF.

About this clonotype: At one end, the junction sequence differs from germline, possibly due to a read error. The rearrangement uses TRBV24-1 and TRBJ2-3, with 8 positions matching TRBD2. There are 16 residues in the CDR3. Germline V gives CDR1 KGHDR, CDR2 SFDVKD. This chain's CDR3 is CVTSDLSGGFTDTQYF. The CDR3, as DNA: TGTGTCACCAGTGATTTGAGCGGGGGATTCACAGATACGCAGTATTTT.

V is TRBV11-2 and J is TRBJ1-3; D is unresolved. From germline, CDR1 is SGHAT and CDR2 FQNNGV. The CDR3 is made up of 17 amino acids. The germline V and J ends were trimmed by 5 bases and 0 bases, with 17 bases remaining between them. In DNA, the CDR3 is TGTGCCAGCAGCCACCTAGTGGGGTACCGCTCTGGAAACACCATATATTTT. Amino acids: CASSHLVGYRSGNTIYF.

V gene TRBV2 combines with J gene TRBJ2-7, with 9 nucleotides matching TRBD1. This CDR3 has 13 amino acids. CDR1 and CDR2 from the germline V gene are SNHLY and FYNNEI. DNA of the CDR3: TGTGCTATTTCCGGGACAGGGAATATCGAGCAGTACTTC. Its protein product is CAISGTGNIEQYF.

In this sample, this clonotype turned up many times. The gene calls are TRBV20-1 and TRBJ2-3; weak D call: TRBD2 (6 bases). From germline, CDR1 is DFQATT and CDR2 SNEGSKA (reference sequence). The CDR3 is made up of 14 amino acids. The V end was cut by 1 base, the J end by 4 bases, with 12 bases between. CDR3 loop: CSARGPGRPDTQYF. The CDR3 DNA follows: TGCAGTGCTAGAGGCCCAGGGAGGCCAGATACGCAGTATTTT.